Listed here are 9 T cell receptor beta chains from one sample, sequenced in a study of T cell responses to AZD1222 COVID-19 vaccine. Assay: immunoSEQ multiplex PCR; the TCRdb copy retains only in-frame clones and omits some. The sample holds approximately 100,000 clones, around 87% seen once. The sample was peripheral blood, taken 28 days after the second AZD1222 dose. These receptors all stem from an adult who received the AZD1222 COVID-19 vaccine.

V and J are TRBV15 and TRBJ2-7; D is perhaps TRBD2 (6 bases). This CDR3 is built from 15 residues. Between the trimmed V and J ends, which lost 0 bases and 5 bases, there was a span of 14 bases. Looked up from germline, CDR1 is LNHNV and CDR2 is YYDKDF (reference sequence). The DNA of the CDR3 is TGTGCCACCAGCAGAGATCAGGCGGGGTCGGACGAGCAGTACTTC. Amino acid sequence: CATSRDQAGSDEQYF.

The V call is TRBV6-4, the J call TRBJ2-6, with D possibly TRBD1 on 6 matching bases. The CDR3 has 16 amino acids. V lost 3 bases, J lost 4 bases, and 13 bases lay in between. Per the germline V gene, CDR1 is MRHNA and CDR2 is SNTAGT. This chain's CDR3 is CASSELAGAGANVLTF. Here the CDR3 DNA reads TGTGCCAGCAGTGAGCTAGCAGGGGCCGGGGCCAACGTCCTGACTTTC.

This clone was recorded once. This rearrangement joins TRBV9 to TRBJ1-3; a weak D match, TRBD1 (6 bases). Between the trimmed V and J ends, which lost 0 bases and 2 bases, there was a span of 15 bases. The CDR3 consists of 17 residues. The germline gives CDR1 SGDLS, CDR2 YYNGEE. CDR3 residues: CASSVEDRGAAGNTIYF. The CDR3 DNA reads TGTGCCAGCAGCGTAGAGGATAGGGGGGCTGCTGGAAACACCATATATTTT.

This chain links TRBV5-8 with TRBJ1-4, with D uncertain. Trimming removed 1 base at V and 7 bases at J, with 11 bases between. CDR1 is SGHTS and CDR2 is YDEGEE in the germline V gene. The CDR3 extends over 14 amino acids. CDR3 residues: CASSLRVPPEKLFF. The CDR3 bases are TGTGCCAGCAGCTTGCGGGTCCCCCCTGAAAAACTGTTTTTT.

V is TRBV7-9 and J is TRBJ1-2; no firm D call. Germline CDR1 is SEHNR and CDR2 is FQNEAQ (reference sequence). V was clipped by 6 bases and J by 4 bases, with 6 bases between them. The CDR3 loop spans 11 amino acids. CDR3 DNA sequence: TGTGCCAGCAGAGCAGGCTATGGCTACACCTTC. Residues: CASRAGYGYTF.

The chain has TRBV18 and TRBJ1-6; D not resolved. Looked up from germline, CDR1 is KGHSH and CDR2 is LQKENI. The CDR3 has 15 residues. Trimming stripped 2 bases from V and 14 bases from J, with 19 bases between. For the CDR3, the DNA is TGTGCCAGCTCACCAAGCAGCGACGCCTCATCAACCCTCCACTTT. This encodes CASSPSSDASSTLHF.

The chain couples TRBV4-3 to TRBJ2-2, with a tentative D call TRBD2 (6 bases). V was cut by 3 bases and J by 4 bases, with 12 bases left in between. The CDR3 runs to 15 residues. Germline V gene sequence: CDR1 LGHNA, CDR2 YSLEER. In nucleotides, the CDR3 is TGCGCCAGCAGCCAGACGACTAGAGGCACCGGGGAGCTGTTTTTT. Translated, it gives CASSQTTRGTGELFF.

J is TRBJ2-7 and V is TRBV9; D is undetermined. The V and J ends lost 2 bases and 7 bases respectively, with 13 bases between them. Germline V gene data show CDR1 as SGDLS and CDR2 as YYNGEE. The CDR3 runs to 13 residues. DNA of the CDR3: TGTGCCAGCAGCGTCGACCCCTCCAGGGAGCAGTACTTC. It translates to CASSVDPSREQYF.

The chain joins TRBV6-5 to TRBJ1-6; D remains ambiguous. The V end lost 0 bases, the J end lost 6 bases, and 9 bases lay between the germline ends. The CDR3 length is 15 residues. Germline assignment: CDR1 MNHEY and CDR2 SVGAGI. This CDR3 reads CASSYSRRTNSPLHF. The CDR3 nucleotides are TGTGCCAGCAGTTACTCGAGACGGACTAATTCACCCCTCCACTTT.